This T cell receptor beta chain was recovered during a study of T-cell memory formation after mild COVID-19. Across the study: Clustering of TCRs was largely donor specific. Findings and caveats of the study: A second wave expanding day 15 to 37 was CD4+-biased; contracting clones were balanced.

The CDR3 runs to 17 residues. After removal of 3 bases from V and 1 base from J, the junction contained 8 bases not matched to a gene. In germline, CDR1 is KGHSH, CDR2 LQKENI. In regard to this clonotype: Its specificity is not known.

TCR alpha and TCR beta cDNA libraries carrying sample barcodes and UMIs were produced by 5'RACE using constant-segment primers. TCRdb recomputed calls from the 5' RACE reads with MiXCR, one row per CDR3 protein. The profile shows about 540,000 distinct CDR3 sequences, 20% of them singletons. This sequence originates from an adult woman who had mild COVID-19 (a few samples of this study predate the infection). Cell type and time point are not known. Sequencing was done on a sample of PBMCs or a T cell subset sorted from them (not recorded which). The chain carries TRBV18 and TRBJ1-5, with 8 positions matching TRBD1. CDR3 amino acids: CASSPGTGRASNQPQHF. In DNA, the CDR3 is TGTGCCAGCTCACCGGGGACAGGCCGTGCGAGCAATCAGCCCCAGCATTTT.